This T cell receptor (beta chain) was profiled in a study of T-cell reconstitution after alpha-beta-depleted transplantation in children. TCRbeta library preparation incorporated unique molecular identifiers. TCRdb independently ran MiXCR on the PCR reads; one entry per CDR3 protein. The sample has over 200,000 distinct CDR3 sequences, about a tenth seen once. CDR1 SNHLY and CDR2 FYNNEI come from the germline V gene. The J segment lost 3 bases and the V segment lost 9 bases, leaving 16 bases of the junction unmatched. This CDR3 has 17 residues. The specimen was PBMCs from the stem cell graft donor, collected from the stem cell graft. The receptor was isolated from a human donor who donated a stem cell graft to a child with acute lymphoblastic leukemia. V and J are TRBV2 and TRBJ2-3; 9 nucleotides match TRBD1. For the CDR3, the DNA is TGTGCCAGATCCACCTGGGCCACAGGGGGCCTGACAGATACGCAGTATTTT. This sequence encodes CARSTWATGGLTDTQYF.